This T cell receptor beta chain appears in the sequencing data of a study of T cell responses to AZD1222 COVID-19 vaccine. Looked up from germline, CDR1 is SGHTA and CDR2 is FQGNSA. The V segment lost 5 bases and the J segment 10 bases; nucleotides outside the gene matches: 14. This CDR3 is 16 amino acids long. Sequenced by immunoSEQ multiplex PCR; TCRdb stores in-frame clones only, minus some. The sample has 180,000 or so clones; 85% to 90% are singletons. The starting material was peripheral blood, obtained on day 0 of AZD1222 vaccination. The chain carries TRBV7-2 and TRBJ1-4; TRBD1 aligns across 9 bases. The TCR originated in an adult in good health. The DNA for the CDR3 is TGTGCCAGCAGCCCAATTACAGGGGGCGCATTTAGAAAACTGTTTTTT. Its translation: CASSPITGGAFRKLFF.